A single sample is the source of the 14 T cell receptor beta chains below, sequenced in a study of T cells in Graves' hyperthyroidism and ophthalmopathy (dated by TCRdb to the late 2010s). Library creation used multiplex PCR. TCRdb names Illumina HiSeq 2000 as the instrument used. TCR beta CDR3 regions were amplified from RNA transcripts. The TCR CDR3 was subjected to a first round of RT-PCR using the HTBI primer set and the Qiagen OneStep RT-PCR kit. Through fastp at Q25 and MiXCR, TCRdb rebuilt clones from the public reads, retaining in-frame beta chains. CDR3 protein duplicates are merged, each entry listing the most common genes and DNA. The sample has 550,000 to 700,000 distinct CDR3 sequences on record, roughly 46% of them singletons. The ten largest clones take up roughly 19% of the sample. What was sequenced was peripheral blood or thyroid tissue (not recorded which). Receptor source: an adult woman with Graves' disease, either hyperthyroidism or ophthalmopathy (not recorded which).

This sequence joins TRBV15 and TRBJ2-7, with D unresolved. This CDR3 region has 13 residues. Deletions cut 3 bases from V and 3 bases from J, with 9 bases between. Per the germline V gene, CDR1 is LNHNV and CDR2 is YYDKDF (reference sequence). The CDR3 sequence is CATSSNRVYEQYF. CDR3 DNA: TGTGCCACCAGCAGTAATCGAGTCTACGAGCAGTACTTC.

The V gene is TRBV10-3, the J gene TRBJ1-4, with D possibly being TRBD1 (5 bases). Per the germline V gene, CDR1 is ENHRY and CDR2 is SYGVKD. The CDR3 is 15 amino acids. V lost 2 bases and J 7 bases, leaving 14 bases between the germline ends. The CDR3, as DNA: TGTGCCATCAGTGAGACAGGAGGCATGGTTGAAAAACTGTTTTTT. Protein: CAISETGGMVEKLFF.

A remark on this clonotype: At one boundary the junction diverges from the germline segment, which might be a read error. The chain carries TRBV7-6 and TRBJ2-2; 9 bases are shared with TRBD1. This CDR3 spans 17 amino acids. The V gene's germline CDR1 is SGHVS and CDR2 FNYEAQ. The CDR3, as DNA: TGTGCCAGCATACCGGACCCGGGACAGGGAAACACCGGGGAGCCGTTTTTT. Its translation: CASIPDPGQGNTGEPFF.

This clonotype was picked up many times. This chain uses TRBV7-9 with TRBJ1-3, with a tentative D call TRBD1 (6 bases). The germline CDR1 and CDR2 sequences are SEHNR and FQNEAQ (reference sequence). Between the trimmed V and J ends, which lost 0 bases and 0 bases, there was a span of 15 bases. This CDR3 is built from 18 residues. CDR3 nucleotide sequence: TGTGCCAGCAGCTTAGCGAGCGGTCAGGGGCTCTCTGGAAACACCATATATTTT. It encodes CASSLASGQGLSGNTIYF.

This clonotype was detected many times. The chain has TRBV13 and TRBJ2-5; 15 nucleotides align to TRBD2. The CDR3 totals 17 residues. Germline CDR1 reads PRHDT; CDR2 reads FYEKMQ (reference sequence). V shed 4 bases and J 2 bases; nucleotides not matched to a gene: 5. The CDR3 spells CASSSGTSGRWQETQYF. CDR3 sequence (DNA): TGTGCCAGCAGCTCCGGGACTAGCGGGAGGTGGCAAGAGACCCAGTACTTC.

About this clonotype itself: A much larger clone is a single base away; this may be a read error. The CDR3 is CASSPGYQGKSGANVLTF. CDR3 in DNA: TGTGCCAGCAGCCCAGGATATCAGGGAAAGAGTGGGGCCAACGTCCTGACTTTC. This chain links TRBV7-9 with TRBJ2-6; tentative D call: TRBD1 (5 bases). V lost 5 bases and J 3 bases, leaving 20 bases between the germline ends. The CDR3 runs 18 residues. CDR1 is SEHNR and CDR2 is FQNEAQ in the germline V gene (reference sequence). The full variable domain, its missing parts supplied by reference TRBV7-9 and TRBJ2-6, is DTGVSQNPRHKITKRGQNVTFRCDPISEHNRLYWYRQTLGQGPEFLTYFQNEAQLEKSRLLSDRFSAERPKGSFSTLEIQRTEQGDSAMYLCASSPGYQGKSGANVLTFGAGSRLTVL.

The chain carries TRBV28 and TRBJ1-4; D is perhaps TRBD1 (5 bases). Per germline, CDR1 MDHEN and CDR2 SYDVKM. Trimming removed 6 bases from V and 7 bases from J, with 18 bases in between. CDR3 length: 15 amino acids. CDR3 nucleotides: TGTGCCAGCAGCCCGGGCTGGGCAGGGAGTGAAAAACTGTTTTTT. Amino acids: CASSPGWAGSEKLFF.

This clonotype was seen at least ten times. The J gene is TRBJ1-2, the V gene TRBV20-1; 7 positions agree with TRBD1. Losses at the gene ends were 2 bases for V and 4 bases for J; bases not matched to a gene: 4. Germline V gene sequence: CDR1 DFQATT, CDR2 SNEGSKA (reference sequence). CDR3 length equals 13 residues. The CDR3 region has the DNA TGCAGTGCTAGACCAGGGGGTAGCTATGGCTACACCTTC. Protein product: CSARPGGSYGYTF.

In this sample, this clonotype turned up many times. The chain recombines TRBV6-6 with TRBJ2-7, with unresolved D. Looked up from germline, CDR1 is MNHNY and CDR2 is SVGAGI (reference sequence). With 6 bases removed from V and 11 bases from J, the gap between germline ends came to 17 bases. This CDR3 is 12 amino acids long. The DNA for the CDR3 is TGTGCCAGCAGCCTCTCCCTTCGGAAGAAGTACTTC. Amino acid sequence: CASSLSLRKKYF.

The sample holds a few counts of this clonotype. The V and J genes are TRBV15 and TRBJ1-2; D is unclear. CDR3 length: 12 residues. Per the germline V gene, CDR1 is LNHNV and CDR2 is YYDKDF (reference sequence). V lost 0 bases, J lost 10 bases, and 9 bases lay in between. The CDR3 sequence: CATSRDWQVYTF. CDR3 in DNA: TGTGCCACCAGCAGAGATTGGCAAGTCTACACCTTC.

J is TRBJ2-5 and V is TRBV10-1, with 9 bases fitting TRBD2. Germline CDR1 reads WNHNN; CDR2 reads SYGVQD (reference sequence). This CDR3 spans 15 amino acids. Trimming removed 1 base from V and 3 bases from J; junction bases left unmatched: 3. For the CDR3, the DNA is TGCGCCAGCAGTGAGTTCGCGGGAGGGGAAGAGACCCAGTACTTC. This encodes CASSEFAGGEETQYF.

This clonotype was picked up one time. The rearrangement links TRBV10-3 to TRBJ1-1, with D uncertain. Germline-derived CDR1 and CDR2 are ENHRY and SYGVKD. The germline V and J ends were trimmed by 4 bases and 1 base, with 22 bases remaining between them. This CDR3 comprises 18 residues. The CDR3 bases are TGTGCCATCAGTGTGACTAGCGGCCCCACAGCTACGAACACTGAAGCTTTCTTT. As protein: CAISVTSGPTATNTEAFF.

The chain is built from TRBV15 and TRBJ2-5, with TRBD2 matching over 7 bases. Germline trimming cut 1 base from V and 5 bases from J; bases unmatched to any gene: 16. There are 18 residues in the CDR3. Germline V gene data show CDR1 as LNHNV and CDR2 as YYDKDF (reference sequence). The CDR3, as DNA: TGTGCCACCAGCAGAGGAGGGTGGACTAGTGGGGTTGGGGAGACCCAGTACTTC. It encodes CATSRGGWTSGVGETQYF.

This clonotype was found many times. The chain carries TRBV5-1 and TRBJ1-5; D is ambiguous. Trimming removed 10 bases from V and 1 base from J, with 12 bases in between. CDR1 is SGHRS and CDR2 is YFSETQ in the germline V gene. The CDR3 is 13 amino acids. The CDR3 is CAAIGESNQPQHF. CDR3 bases: TGCGCCGCAATCGGGGAAAGCAATCAGCCCCAGCATTTT.